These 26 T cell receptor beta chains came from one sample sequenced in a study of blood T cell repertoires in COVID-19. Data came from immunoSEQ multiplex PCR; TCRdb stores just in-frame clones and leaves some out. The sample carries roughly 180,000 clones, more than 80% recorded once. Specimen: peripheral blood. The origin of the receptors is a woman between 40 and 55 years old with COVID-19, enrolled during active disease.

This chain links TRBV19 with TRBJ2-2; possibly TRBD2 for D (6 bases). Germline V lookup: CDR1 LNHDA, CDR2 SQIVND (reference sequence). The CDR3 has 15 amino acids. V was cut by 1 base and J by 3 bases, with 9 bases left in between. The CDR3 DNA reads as TGTGCCAGTAGTATAGGCTCGGGAGACACCGGGGAGCTGTTTTTT. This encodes CASSIGSGDTGELFF.

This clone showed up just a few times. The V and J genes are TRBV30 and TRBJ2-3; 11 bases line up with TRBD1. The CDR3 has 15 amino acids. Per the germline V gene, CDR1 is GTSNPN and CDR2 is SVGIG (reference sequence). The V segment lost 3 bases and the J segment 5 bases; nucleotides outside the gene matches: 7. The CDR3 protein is CAWSGQGTGGDTQYF. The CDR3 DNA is TGTGCCTGGAGCGGACAGGGGACAGGGGGAGATACGCAGTATTTT.

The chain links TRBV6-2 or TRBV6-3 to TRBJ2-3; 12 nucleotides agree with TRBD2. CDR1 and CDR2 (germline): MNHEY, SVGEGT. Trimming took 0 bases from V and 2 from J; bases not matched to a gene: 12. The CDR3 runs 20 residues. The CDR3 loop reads CASSYSISSGGAIPTDTQYF. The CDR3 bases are TGTGCCAGCAGTTACTCGATTTCTAGCGGGGGGGCCATACCCACAGATACGCAGTATTTT.

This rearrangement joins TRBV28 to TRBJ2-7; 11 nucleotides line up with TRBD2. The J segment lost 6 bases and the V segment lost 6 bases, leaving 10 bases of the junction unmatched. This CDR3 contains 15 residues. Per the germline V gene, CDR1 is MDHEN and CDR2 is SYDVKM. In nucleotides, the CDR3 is TGTGCCAGCAGCGACCGACTAGCGGGAAATGGCGAGCAGTACTTC. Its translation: CASSDRLAGNGEQYF.

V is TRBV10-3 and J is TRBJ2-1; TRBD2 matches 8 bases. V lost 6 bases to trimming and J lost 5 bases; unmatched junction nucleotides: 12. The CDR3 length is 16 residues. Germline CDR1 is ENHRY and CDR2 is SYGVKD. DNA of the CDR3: TGTGCCATCAGAGAGAATTTAGCGGGGTCTAACAATGAGCAGTTCTTC. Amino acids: CAIRENLAGSNNEQFF.

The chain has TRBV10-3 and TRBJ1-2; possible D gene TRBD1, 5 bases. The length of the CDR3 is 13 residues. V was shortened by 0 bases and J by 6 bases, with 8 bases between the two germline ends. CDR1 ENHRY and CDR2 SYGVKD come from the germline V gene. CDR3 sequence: CAISESGGDGYTF. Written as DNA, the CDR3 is TGTGCCATCAGTGAGTCAGGAGGGGATGGCTACACCTTC.

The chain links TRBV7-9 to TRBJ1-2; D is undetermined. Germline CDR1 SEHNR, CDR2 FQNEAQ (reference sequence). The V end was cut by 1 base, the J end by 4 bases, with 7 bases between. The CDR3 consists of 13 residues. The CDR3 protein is CASSLDLSYGYTF. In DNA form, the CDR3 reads TGTGCCAGCAGCTTAGACCTGAGCTATGGCTACACCTTC.

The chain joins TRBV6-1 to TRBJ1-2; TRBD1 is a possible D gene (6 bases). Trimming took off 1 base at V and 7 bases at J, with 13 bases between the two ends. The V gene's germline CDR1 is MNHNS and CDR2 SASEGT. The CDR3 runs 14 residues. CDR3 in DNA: TGTGCCAGCAGTGAAGGGGACATCCTAGGTGGCTACACCTTC. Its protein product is CASSEGDILGGYTF.

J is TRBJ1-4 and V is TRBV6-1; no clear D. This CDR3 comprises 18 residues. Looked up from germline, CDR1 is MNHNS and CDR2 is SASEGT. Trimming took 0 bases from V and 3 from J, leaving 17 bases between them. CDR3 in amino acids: CASSEAGSFLAANEKLFF. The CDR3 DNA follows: TGTGCCAGCAGTGAAGCCGGCAGTTTCCTAGCGGCTAATGAAAAACTGTTTTTT.

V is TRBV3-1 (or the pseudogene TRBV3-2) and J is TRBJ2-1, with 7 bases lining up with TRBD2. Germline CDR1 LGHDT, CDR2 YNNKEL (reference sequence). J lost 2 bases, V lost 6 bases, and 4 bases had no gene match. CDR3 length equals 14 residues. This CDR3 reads CASRASGTYNEQFF. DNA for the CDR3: TGTGCCAGCAGAGCCAGCGGGACCTACAATGAGCAGTTCTTC.

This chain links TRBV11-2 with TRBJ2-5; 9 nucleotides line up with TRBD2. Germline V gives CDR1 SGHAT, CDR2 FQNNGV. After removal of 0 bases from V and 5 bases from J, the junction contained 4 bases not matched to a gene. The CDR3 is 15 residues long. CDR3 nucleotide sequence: TGTGCCAGCAGCTTAGAGGCGGGGGGGCAGGAGACCCAGTACTTC. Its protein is CASSLEAGGQETQYF.

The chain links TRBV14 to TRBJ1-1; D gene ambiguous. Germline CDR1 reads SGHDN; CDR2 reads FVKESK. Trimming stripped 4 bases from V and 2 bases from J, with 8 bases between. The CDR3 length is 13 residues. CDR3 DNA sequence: TGTGCCAGCAGCCCCTATAGAAACACTGAAGCTTTCTTT. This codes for CASSPYRNTEAFF.

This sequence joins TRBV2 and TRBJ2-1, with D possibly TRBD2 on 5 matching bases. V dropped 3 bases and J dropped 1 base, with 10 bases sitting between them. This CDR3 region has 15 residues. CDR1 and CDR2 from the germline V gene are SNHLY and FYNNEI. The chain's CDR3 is CASSESGVSYNEQFF. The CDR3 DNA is TGTGCCAGCAGTGAGTCCGGGGTGTCCTACAATGAGCAGTTCTTC. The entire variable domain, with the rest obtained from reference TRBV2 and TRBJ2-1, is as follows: EPEVTQTPSHQVTQMGQEVILRCVPISNHLYFYWYRQILGQKVEFLVSFYNNEISEKSEIFDDQFSVERPDGSNFTLKIRSTKLEDSAMYFCASSESGVSYNEQFFGPGTRLTVL.

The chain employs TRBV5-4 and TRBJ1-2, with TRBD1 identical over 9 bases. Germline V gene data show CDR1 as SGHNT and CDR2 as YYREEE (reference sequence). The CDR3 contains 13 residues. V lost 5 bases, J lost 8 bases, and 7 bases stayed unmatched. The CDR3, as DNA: TGTGCCAGCAGTCTACAGGGGGCGCAAGGCTACACCTTC. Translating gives CASSLQGAQGYTF.

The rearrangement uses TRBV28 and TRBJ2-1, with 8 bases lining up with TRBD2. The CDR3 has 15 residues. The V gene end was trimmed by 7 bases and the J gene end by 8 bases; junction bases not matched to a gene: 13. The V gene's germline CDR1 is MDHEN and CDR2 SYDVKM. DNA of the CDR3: TGTGCCAGCAAGAAAGCGGGGGTAGGTAGCGATGAGCAGTTCTTC. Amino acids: CASKKAGVGSDEQFF.

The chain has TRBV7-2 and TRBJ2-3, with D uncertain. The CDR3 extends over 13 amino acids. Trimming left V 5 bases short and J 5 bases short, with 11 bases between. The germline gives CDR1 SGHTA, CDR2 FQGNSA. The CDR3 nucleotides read TGTGCCAGCAGCGTGATAAGAGGAGATACGCAGTATTTT. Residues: CASSVIRGDTQYF.

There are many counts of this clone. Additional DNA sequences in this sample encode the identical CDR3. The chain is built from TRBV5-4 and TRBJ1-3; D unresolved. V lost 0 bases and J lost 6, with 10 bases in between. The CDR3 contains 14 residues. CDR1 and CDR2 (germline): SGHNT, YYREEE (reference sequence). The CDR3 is CASSLDEGANTIYF. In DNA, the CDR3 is TGTGCCAGCAGCTTGGATGAGGGTGCAAACACCATATATTTT.

CDR3 nucleotides: TGTGCCAGCAGCCCTCGGCCGCCCAGGGGGACCCAGTACTTC. Amino acids: CASSPRPPRGTQYF. The chain combines TRBV3-1 (or the pseudogene TRBV3-2) with TRBJ2-5, with D perhaps TRBD1 (6 bases). The CDR3 loop spans 14 amino acids. Trimming removed 4 bases at V and 7 bases at J, with 16 bases between. CDR1 LGHDT and CDR2 YNNKEL come from the germline V gene (reference sequence).

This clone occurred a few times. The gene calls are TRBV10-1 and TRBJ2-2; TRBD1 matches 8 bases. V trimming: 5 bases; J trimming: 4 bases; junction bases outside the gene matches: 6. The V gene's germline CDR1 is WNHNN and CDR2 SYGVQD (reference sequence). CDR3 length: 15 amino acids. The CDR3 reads CASSSDRGVTGELFF. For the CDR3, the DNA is TGCGCCAGCAGTTCAGACAGGGGAGTCACCGGGGAGCTGTTTTTT.

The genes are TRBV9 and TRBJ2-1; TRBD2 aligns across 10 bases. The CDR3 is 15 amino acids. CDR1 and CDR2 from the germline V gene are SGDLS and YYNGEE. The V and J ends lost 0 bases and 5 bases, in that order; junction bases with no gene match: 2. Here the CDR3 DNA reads TGTGCCAGCAGCGTAGGGACTAGCGGACACAATGAGCAGTTCTTC. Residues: CASSVGTSGHNEQFF.

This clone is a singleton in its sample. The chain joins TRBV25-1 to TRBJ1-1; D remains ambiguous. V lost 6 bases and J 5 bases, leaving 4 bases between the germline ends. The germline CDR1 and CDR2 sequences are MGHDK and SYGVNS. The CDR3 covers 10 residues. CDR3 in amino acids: CASRSTEAFF. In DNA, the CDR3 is TGTGCCAGCAGGAGTACTGAAGCTTTCTTT.

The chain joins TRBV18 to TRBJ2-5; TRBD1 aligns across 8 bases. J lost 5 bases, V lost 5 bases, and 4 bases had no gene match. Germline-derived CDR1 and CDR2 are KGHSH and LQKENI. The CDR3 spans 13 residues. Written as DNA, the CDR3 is TGTGCCAGCTCAACGGACAGGGTGGAGACCCAGTACTTC. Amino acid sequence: CASSTDRVETQYF.

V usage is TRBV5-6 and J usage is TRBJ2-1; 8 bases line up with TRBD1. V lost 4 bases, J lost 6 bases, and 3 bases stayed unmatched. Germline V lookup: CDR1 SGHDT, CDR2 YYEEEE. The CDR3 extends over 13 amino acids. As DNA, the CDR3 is TGTGCCAGCAGCATCGACAGGGGCAATGAGCAGTTCTTC. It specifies CASSIDRGNEQFF.

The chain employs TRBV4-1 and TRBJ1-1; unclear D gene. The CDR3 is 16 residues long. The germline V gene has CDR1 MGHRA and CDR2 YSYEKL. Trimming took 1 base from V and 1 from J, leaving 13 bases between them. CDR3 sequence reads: CASSQVTGPSNTEAFF. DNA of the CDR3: TGCGCCAGCAGCCAAGTAACTGGGCCTTCGAACACTGAAGCTTTCTTT.

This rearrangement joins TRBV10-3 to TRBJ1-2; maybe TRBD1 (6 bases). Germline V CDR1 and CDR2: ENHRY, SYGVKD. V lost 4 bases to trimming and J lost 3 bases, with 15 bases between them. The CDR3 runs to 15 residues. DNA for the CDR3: TGTGCCATCAGTGCGGAGTCGGGGGGCGACTATGGCTACACCTTC. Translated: CAISAESGGDYGYTF.

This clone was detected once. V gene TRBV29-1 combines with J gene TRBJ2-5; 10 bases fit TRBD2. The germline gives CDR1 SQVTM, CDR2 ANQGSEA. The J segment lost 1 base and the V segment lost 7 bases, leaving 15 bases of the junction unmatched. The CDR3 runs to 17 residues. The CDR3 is CSASGLAGVDLQETQYF. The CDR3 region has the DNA TGCAGCGCATCTGGGCTAGCGGGAGTCGATCTCCAAGAGACCCAGTACTTC.